Each of the 30 T cell receptor beta chains below was sequenced from the same sample in a study of cytomegalovirus exposure and HLA in healthy donors. The primer mix had 60 Vbeta and 13 Jbeta primers. The data were produced by immunoSEQ multiplex PCR, yet TCRdb's version contains in-frame clones alone and is incomplete. The repertoire consists of some 120,000 clones, with 75% occurring once and the leading ten covering around 1.7%. Sequenced sample: PBMCs. These receptors were taken from a woman under 30 in good health and CMV-seronegative.

The genes are TRBV7-8 and TRBJ2-3; 9 nucleotides agree with TRBD1. This CDR3 is 15 amino acids long. The trim removed 3 bases at V and 0 bases at J, leaving 1 base unmatched. The V gene's germline CDR1 is SGHVS and CDR2 FQNEAQ. CDR3 region: CASSLDRGSTDTQYF. In DNA, the CDR3 is TGTGCCAGCAGCTTGGACAGGGGAAGCACAGATACGCAGTATTTT.

The gene calls are TRBV28 and TRBJ1-5; 9 nucleotides agree with TRBD1. The CDR3 extends over 14 amino acids. From germline, CDR1 is MDHEN and CDR2 SYDVKM. With V trimmed by 5 bases and J by 5 bases, 4 bases remained unmatched. CDR3 sequence reads: CASSADRGYQPQHF. CDR3 sequence (DNA): TGTGCCAGCAGTGCGGACAGGGGATATCAGCCCCAGCATTTT. The full variable domain, completed using reference TRBV28 and TRBJ1-5, is DVKVTQSSRYLVKRTGEKVFLECVQDMDHENMFWYRQDPGLGLRLIYFSYDVKMKEKGDIPEGYSVSREKKERFSLILESASTNQTSMYLCASSADRGYQPQHFGDGTRLSIL.

This chain connects TRBV5-1 to TRBJ2-6, with 10 bases lining up with TRBD1. Germline CDR1 is SGHRS and CDR2 is YFSETQ. The ends lost 4 bases at V and 0 bases at J; junction bases unmatched: 7. This CDR3 is 18 amino acids long. DNA of the CDR3: TGCGCCAGCAGCCCCCGACAGGGGGCAGACTCTGGGGCCAACGTCCTGACTTTC. Translated, it gives CASSPRQGADSGANVLTF. The whole variable domain, filled in from reference TRBV5-1 and TRBJ2-6, reads KAGVTQTPRYLIKTRGQQVTLSCSPISGHRSVSWYQQTPGQGLQFLFEYFSETQRNKGNFPGRFSGRQFSNSRSEMNVSTLELGDSALYLCASSPRQGADSGANVLTFGAGSRLTVL.

The CDR3 sequence: CASSDGTATDTQYF. The CDR3 coding sequence is TGTGCCAGCAGCGACGGGACAGCCACAGATACGCAGTATTTT. The rearrangement uses TRBV9 and TRBJ2-3, with TRBD1 matching 7 bases. The CDR3 runs 14 residues. CDR1 is SGDLS, CDR2 YYNGEE, per germline. Trimming at V came to 3 bases and at J to 2 bases, leaving 3 bases not matched to a gene.

The rearrangement links TRBV15 to TRBJ1-5; no reliable D call. The V end was cut by 5 bases, the J end by 4 bases, with 12 bases between. The germline gives CDR1 LNHNV, CDR2 YYDKDF (reference sequence). The length of the CDR3 is 14 residues. The CDR3, as DNA: TGTGCCACCAGCCGTGCAGGTCTTAATCAGCCCCAGCATTTT. It is translated as CATSRAGLNQPQHF.

V and J are TRBV9 and TRBJ2-5; D gene uncertain. Germline V lookup: CDR1 SGDLS, CDR2 YYNGEE. V was clipped by 3 bases and J by 9 bases, with 12 bases between them. This CDR3 region has 12 residues. Here the CDR3 DNA reads TGTGCCAGCAGCGCCACCGGGTGGGCCCAGTACTTC. It specifies CASSATGWAQYF.

CDR3 in DNA: TGTGCCAGCAGCGTGACAGCCAAGAACACTGAAGCTTTCTTT. Its protein product is CASSVTAKNTEAFF. The chain joins TRBV9 to TRBJ1-1; possible D gene TRBD1, 5 bases. CDR3 length: 14 amino acids. In germline, CDR1 is SGDLS, CDR2 YYNGEE. The V and J ends lost 2 bases and 1 base respectively, with 9 bases between them.

This rearrangement joins TRBV28 to TRBJ1-4, with no clear D. This CDR3 spans 14 amino acids. Germline-derived CDR1 and CDR2 are MDHEN and SYDVKM. V was cut by 6 bases and J by 5 bases, with 13 bases left in between. As DNA, the CDR3 is TGTGCCAGCAGGGAGGGAGGGTTAAATGAAAAACTGTTTTTT. Protein: CASREGGLNEKLFF.

V and J are TRBV5-1 and TRBJ1-4, with TRBD1 matching over 9 bases. Germline V gives CDR1 SGHRS, CDR2 YFSETQ. V dropped 3 bases and J dropped 8; count of bases not matched to a gene: 8. CDR3 size: 15 residues. CDR3 protein: CASSSPGQGREKLFF. In DNA, the CDR3 is TGCGCCAGCAGCTCCCCGGGACAGGGTCGGGAAAAACTGTTTTTT.

The chain has TRBV7-8 and TRBJ2-1; D is uncertain. CDR1 and CDR2 from the germline V gene are SGHVS and FQNEAQ. V dropped 1 base and J dropped 0 bases, with 4 bases sitting between them. CDR3 length: 14 amino acids. CDR3 sequence (DNA): TGTGCCAGCAGCTTAGAGAGCTCCTACAATGAGCAGTTCTTC. This encodes CASSLESSYNEQFF.

This chain connects TRBV2 to TRBJ2-1; D possibly corresponds to TRBD1 (6 bases). Germline V gene lookup returns CDR1 SNHLY and CDR2 FYNNEI. The CDR3 runs to 12 residues. V dropped 8 bases and J dropped 9 bases, with 14 bases sitting between them. CDR3: CASSGRGSEQFF. The CDR3 bases are TGTGCCAGCTCCGGTAGGGGGAGTGAGCAGTTCTTC. Drawing the rest from reference TRBV2 and TRBJ2-1, the complete variable domain is EPEVTQTPSHQVTQMGQEVILRCVPISNHLYFYWYRQILGQKVEFLVSFYNNEISEKSEIFDDQFSVERPDGSNFTLKIRSTKLEDSAMYFCASSGRGSEQFFGPGTRLTVL.

The rearrangement uses TRBV6-6 and TRBJ2-5; 9 nucleotides align to TRBD2. The CDR3 extends over 15 amino acids. Germline-derived CDR1 and CDR2 are MNHNY and SVGAGI (reference sequence). Trimming removed 2 bases from V and 5 bases from J; junction bases left unmatched: 6. CDR3 residues: CASSYPAGGLETQYF. The CDR3 nucleotides are TGTGCCAGCAGTTACCCGGCGGGGGGGCTCGAGACCCAGTACTTC.

V usage is TRBV25-1 and J usage is TRBJ1-3, with D possibly being TRBD1 (5 bases). The germline gives CDR1 MGHDK, CDR2 SYGVNS. The CDR3 extends over 15 amino acids. The V end was cut by 7 bases, the J end by 0 bases, with 13 bases between. The CDR3 DNA follows: TGTGCCAGCAACAGACCGGACAACTCTGGAAACACCATATATTTT. Amino acids: CASNRPDNSGNTIYF. The full variable domain, completed using reference TRBV25-1 and TRBJ1-3, is EADIYQTPRYLVIGTGKKITLECSQTMGHDKMYWYQQDPGMELHLIHYSYGVNSTEKGDLSSESTVSRIRTEHFPLTLESARPSHTSQYLCASNRPDNSGNTIYFGEGSWLTVV.

This clone was counted a single time. Relative to the germline gene, one junction end is altered; a read error may explain this. The chain combines TRBV28 with TRBJ1-6; a possible D gene is TRBD1 (5 bases). The CDR3 has 15 amino acids. Germline CDR1 and CDR2: MDHEN and SYDVKM. The CDR3 nucleotides are TGTGCCAGCAGCCCGCAGGGTATTCATAAGTCACCCCTCCACTTT. Its translation: CASSPQGIHKSPLHF.

The V and J genes are TRBV30 and TRBJ1-1; no firm D call. Trimming took 0 bases from V and 8 from J, leaving 10 bases between them. Germline V gene sequence: CDR1 GTSNPN, CDR2 SVGIG (reference sequence). This CDR3 spans 12 amino acids. The CDR3 protein is CAWSVLYTEAFF. Here the CDR3 DNA reads TGTGCCTGGAGTGTACTTTATACCGAAGCTTTCTTT. Full variable domain (outside the CDR3, taken from reference TRBV30 and TRBJ1-1): SQTIHQWPATLVQPVGSPLSLECTVEGTSNPNLYWYRQAAGRGLQLLFYSVGIGQISSEVPQNLSASRPQDRQFILSSKKLLLSDSGFYLCAWSVLYTEAFFGQGTRLTVV.

The V call is TRBV6-5, the J call TRBJ1-2; TRBD1 might be the D (5 bases). There are 11 residues in the CDR3. Trimming took off 7 bases at V and 6 bases at J, with 9 bases between the two ends. CDR1 MNHEY and CDR2 SVGAGI come from the germline V gene. CDR3 sequence: CASISGDGYTF. CDR3 in DNA: TGTGCCAGCATCTCGGGGGATGGCTACACCTTC.

This chain connects TRBV4-1 to TRBJ2-5, with 7 bases that match TRBD1. Unmatched junction bases numbered 10, after V lost 4 bases and J lost 5 bases. This CDR3 is built from 15 residues. Per the germline V gene, CDR1 is MGHRA and CDR2 is YSYEKL. The CDR3 is CASSPEGARGETQYF. The CDR3 DNA reads as TGCGCCAGCAGCCCCGAGGGGGCACGCGGGGAGACCCAGTACTTC.

The chain links TRBV2 to TRBJ2-7; TRBD1 matches 7 bases. This CDR3 spans 14 amino acids. V was pared by 6 bases and J by 0 bases, with 5 bases of the junction left unmatched. Germline-derived CDR1 and CDR2 are SNHLY and FYNNEI. For the CDR3, the DNA is TGTGCCAGCAGATCCGGGACAGTCTCCTACGAGCAGTACTTC. Translating it yields CASRSGTVSYEQYF.

The genes are TRBV30 and TRBJ1-1; D not resolved. CDR3 size: 13 residues. Germline V lookup: CDR1 GTSNPN, CDR2 SVGIG (reference sequence). The V gene lost 0 bases and the J gene lost 5 bases, with 10 bases spanning the gap. The CDR3 region is CAWSVQRETEAFF. The CDR3 coding sequence is TGTGCCTGGAGTGTACAACGGGAAACTGAAGCTTTCTTT.

The CDR3 reads CASRAVNYQPQHF. CDR3 nucleotides: TGTGCCAGTAGGGCGGTCAACTATCAGCCCCAGCATTTT. The gene calls are TRBV19 and TRBJ1-5; D not certain. Per the germline V gene, CDR1 is LNHDA and CDR2 is SQIVND (reference sequence). The CDR3 contains 13 residues. The ends were cut back, 6 bases at V and 5 bases at J, with 11 bases in the middle.

The chain carries TRBV7-6 and TRBJ2-3; no clear D gene. The germline gives CDR1 SGHVS, CDR2 FNYEAQ. V was shortened by 1 base and J by 2 bases, with 13 bases between the two germline ends. This CDR3 is built from 16 residues. CDR3 residues: CASSLDDLQTTDTQYF. The CDR3 DNA is TGTGCCAGCAGCTTAGACGACTTGCAGACCACAGATACGCAGTATTTT.

V gene TRBV7-2 combines with J gene TRBJ1-2; D gene unclear. CDR3 length: 15 residues. Per the germline V gene, CDR1 is SGHTA and CDR2 is FQGNSA. Trimming removed 1 base at V and 8 bases at J, with 17 bases between. The CDR3 nucleotides read TGTGCCAGCAGCTTAGTCCAGAGCTTTTCGGGAGGCTACACCTTC. Amino acid sequence: CASSLVQSFSGGYTF.

The CDR3 DNA reads TGTGCCAGCAGTGAAACAGGGACGAACGAGCAGTACTTC. Its translation: CASSETGTNEQYF. J is TRBJ2-7 and V is TRBV6-1; the D gene is possibly TRBD1 (6 bases). Germline V CDR1 and CDR2: MNHNS, SASEGT. V was pared by 2 bases and J by 5 bases, with 10 bases between. The CDR3 has 13 residues.

V and J are TRBV11-2 and TRBJ1-2; D call uncertain. The V and J ends lost 8 bases and 2 bases respectively, with 9 bases between them. Per germline, CDR1 SGHAT and CDR2 FQNNGV. The CDR3 consists of 12 residues. CDR3 loop: CASVGLNYGYTF. The DNA for the CDR3 is TGTGCCAGCGTCGGACTAAACTATGGCTACACCTTC.

This clone was picked up a small number of times. The chain combines TRBV19 with TRBJ2-7; perhaps TRBD1 as D (6 bases). The CDR3 runs to 13 residues. Germline V gives CDR1 LNHDA, CDR2 SQIVND (reference sequence). Trimming stripped 4 bases from V and 6 bases from J, with 13 bases between. CDR3 protein: CASSTDRSAEQYF. The CDR3 DNA is TGTGCCAGTAGTACCGACAGGTCAGCCGAGCAGTACTTC.

This clone has a single count. The rearrangement links TRBV30 to TRBJ2-3, with TRBD1 as a possible D gene (7 bases). This CDR3 has 15 amino acids. Germline V gives CDR1 GTSNPN, CDR2 SVGIG (reference sequence). Trimming removed 3 bases at V and 1 base at J, with 14 bases between. The CDR3 is CAWSRGALGTDTQYF. In nucleotides, the CDR3 is TGTGCCTGGAGCAGGGGGGCTTTGGGCACAGATACGCAGTATTTT.

The rearrangement uses TRBV6-6 and TRBJ2-1; no definite D call. The ends were cut back, 6 bases at V and 9 bases at J, with 15 bases in the middle. The CDR3 has 13 residues. Germline CDR1 is MNHNY and CDR2 is SVGAGI (reference sequence). The CDR3 nucleotides are TGTGCCAGCAGAAAACCCGGAGATTTTGAGCAGTTCTTC. As protein: CASRKPGDFEQFF.

This clone was seen a few times. The CDR3 coding sequence is TGTGCCAGCAGCCTTGGCGGGGGAGTGGGGCCCCAGCATTTT. Translation gives CASSLGGGVGPQHF. The genes are TRBV5-4 and TRBJ1-5, with a tentative D call TRBD1 (5 bases). V lost 4 bases to trimming and J lost 9 bases, with 17 bases between them. This CDR3 is 14 amino acids long. The germline CDR1 and CDR2 sequences are SGHNT and YYREEE (reference sequence).

The V and J genes are TRBV5-4 and TRBJ2-1, with TRBD2 identical over 11 bases. V shed 4 bases, J shed 5 bases, and the junction held 11 bases outside the gene matches. Germline V gives CDR1 SGHNT, CDR2 YYREEE (reference sequence). This CDR3 has 17 amino acids. CDR3 sequence (DNA): TGTGCCAGCAGCCATCGTAGGACTAGCGGGCAAAACAATGAGCAGTTCTTC. Its protein is CASSHRRTSGQNNEQFF. The full variable domain, in which reference TRBV5-4 and TRBJ2-1 provide the parts outside the CDR3, is ETGVTQSPTHLIKTRGQQVTLRCSSQSGHNTVSWYQQALGQGPQFIFQYYREEENGRGNFPPRFSGLQFPNYSSELNVNALELDDSALYLCASSHRRTSGQNNEQFFGPGTRLTVL.

The rearrangement uses TRBV6-5 and TRBJ2-1; 9 bases line up with TRBD2. The CDR3 is 16 residues long. The germline V gene encodes CDR1 MNHEY and CDR2 SVGAGI. The V gene end was trimmed by 2 bases and the J gene end by 8 bases; junction bases not matched to a gene: 10. DNA for the CDR3: TGTGCCAGCAGTTACAGTGGCGGGGGGGCCGCGGATGAGCAGTTCTTC. It encodes CASSYSGGGAADEQFF.